The text below deals with one T cell receptor (beta chain). The data stem from a study of T cells in Graves' hyperthyroidism and ophthalmopathy. Looking at the study overall: Initial diagnosis, before any treatment, was when peripheral blood was collected.

The CDR3 totals 13 residues. Trimming shortened V by 10 bases and J by 0 bases, and 12 bases separated the two germline ends. Germline V gene sequence: CDR1 LNHDA, CDR2 SQIVND (reference sequence). No ophthalmopathy progression within 18 months constituted stable Graves' hyperthyroidism. An approximately 10 ml volume of fresh peripheral blood provided the PBMCs. What was amplified from RNA transcripts were TCR beta CDR3 regions. Carried out on the TCR CDR3, a first-round RT-PCR used the HTBI primer set. MiXCR was run by TCRdb on the multiplex PCR reads, yielding one entry per CDR3 protein. The sample lists hundreds of thousands of distinct CDR3 sequences, less than 15% seen once, with more than 8.5% in the top ten.

This sequence joins TRBV19 and TRBJ1-1; weak D call: TRBD1 (6 bases). Sequences were obtained from blood. This clonotype was sampled from a woman under 30 with Graves' hyperthyroidism. CDR3 region: CATWGQLNTEAFF. The CDR3 DNA reads TGTGCCACCTGGGGACAACTGAACACTGAAGCTTTCTTT. Full variable domain (missing parts from reference TRBV19 and TRBJ1-1): DGGITQSPKYLFRKEGQNVTLSCEQNLNHDAMYWYRQDPGQGLRLIYYSQIVNDFQKGDIAEGYSVSREKKESFPLTVTSAQKNPTAFYLCATWGQLNTEAFFGQGTRLTVV.